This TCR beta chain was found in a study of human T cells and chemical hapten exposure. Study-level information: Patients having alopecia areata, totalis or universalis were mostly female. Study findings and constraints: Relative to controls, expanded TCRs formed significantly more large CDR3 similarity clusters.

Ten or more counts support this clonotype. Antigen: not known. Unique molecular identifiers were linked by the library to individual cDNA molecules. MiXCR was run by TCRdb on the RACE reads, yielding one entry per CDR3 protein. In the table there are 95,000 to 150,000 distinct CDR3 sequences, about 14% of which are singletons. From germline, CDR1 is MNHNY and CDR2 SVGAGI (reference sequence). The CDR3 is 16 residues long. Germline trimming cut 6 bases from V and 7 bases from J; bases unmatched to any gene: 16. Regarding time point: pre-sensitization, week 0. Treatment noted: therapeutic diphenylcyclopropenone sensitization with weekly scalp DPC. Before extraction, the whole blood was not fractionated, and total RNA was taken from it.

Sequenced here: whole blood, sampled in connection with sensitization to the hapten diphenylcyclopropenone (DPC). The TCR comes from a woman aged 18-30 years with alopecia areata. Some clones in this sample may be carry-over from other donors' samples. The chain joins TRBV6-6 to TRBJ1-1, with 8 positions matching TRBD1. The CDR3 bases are TGTGCCAGCAGAACGCTGGGGCCAGGGGGCGGAGGTGAAGCTTTCTTT. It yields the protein CASRTLGPGGGGEAFF.